These T cell receptor beta chains were read from a single sample in a study of blood T cell repertoires in COVID-19. Sequencing used immunoSEQ multiplex PCR; TCRdb keeps in-frame clones, though not all of them. The sample has some 260,000 clones; around four fifths are singletons. Sequencing was performed on PBMCs or T cells enriched from blood (not recorded which). The receptors stem from a man between 25 and 39 years old with acute COVID-19. Both conserved end residues are part of each CDR3. D genes are given only for firm matches. Only some rows state a clone size, as once, few, many or a class for expanded clones.

NA	TRBJ1-1	TRBV27	NA	CASFFRGGVPEAFF	TGTGCCAGCTTCTTCCGGGGGGGGGTCCCTGAAGCTTTCTTT
TRBD2	TRBJ2-1	TRBV29-1	NA	CSAPGLVAEQFF	TGCAGCGCACCGGGACTAGTGGCTGAGCAGTTCTTC
NA	TRBJ1-1	TRBV7-8	NA	CASSLVGENTEAFF	TGTGCCAGCAGCTTAGTAGGGGAAAACACTGAAGCTTTCTTT
NA	TRBJ1-1	TRBV5-6	NA	CASGDGGLAEAFF	TGTGCCAGCGGCGACGGCGGTTTGGCTGAAGCTTTCTTT
NA	TRBJ1-5	TRBV21-1	NA	CASSRFKQAQPQHF	TGTGCCAGCAGCAGGTTTAAACAGGCTCAGCCCCAGCATTTT
TRBD1	TRBJ2-1	TRBV5-4	NA	CASSYPGDRGRNEQFF	TGTGCCAGCAGCTATCCCGGAGACAGGGGGAGGAATGAGCAGTTCTTC
NA	TRBJ1-1	TRBV19	NA	CASSIWKSGGSTEAFF	TGTGCCAGTAGTATTTGGAAAAGCGGGGGATCCACTGAAGCTTTCTTT
NA	TRBJ1-2	TRBV13	NA	CASSYHSVQGASGYTF	TGTGCCAGCAGCTACCATAGCGTACAGGGCGCGTCGGGCTACACCTTC
NA	TRBJ2-2	TRBV9	NA	CASSVDGASGELFF	TGTGCCAGCAGCGTAGATGGAGCCTCCGGGGAGCTGTTTTTT
NA	TRBJ1-2	TRBV4-1	NA	CASRQVESRNPNYGYTF	TGCGCCAGCAGGCAGGTAGAGAGTAGGAATCCCAACTATGGCTACACCTTC
TRBD1	TRBJ1-2	TRBV7-2	NA	CASSLVAQGARGYTF	TGTGCCAGCAGCTTGGTCGCACAGGGGGCGAGAGGCTACACCTTC
TRBD2	TRBJ2-1	TRBV24-1	NA	CATSAGGLASSYNEQFF	TGTGCCACCAGTGCAGGGGGACTAGCGAGCTCCTACAATGAGCAGTTCTTC
NA	TRBJ1-1	TRBV2	NA	CASSSGEAFF	TGTGCCAGCAGTTCAGGGGAGGCTTTCTTT
TRBD1	TRBJ1-2	TRBV2	NA	CASKNRDRDSSGYTF	TGTGCCAGCAAGAACCGGGACAGGGATTCGAGTGGCTACACCTTC
TRBD2	TRBJ2-1	TRBV18	NA	CASSPTGGRDEQFF	TGTGCCAGCTCACCTACGGGGGGGCGGGATGAGCAGTTCTTC
TRBD2	TRBJ2-5	TRBV28	few	CASNPSGGAETQYF	TGTGCCAGCAATCCTAGCGGGGGTGCGGAGACCCAGTACTTC
TRBD1	TRBJ1-1	TRBV28	few	CASSFRGRNTEAFF	TGTGCCAGCAGTTTCAGGGGGCGGAACACTGAAGCTTTCTTT
NA	TRBJ1-5	TRBV6-6	once	CASSPAFAPRGNQPQHF	TGTGCCAGCAGTCCGGCTTTCGCCCCGAGGGGCAATCAGCCCCAGCATTTT
NA	TRBJ2-1	TRBV7-2	NA	CASSQLQVYNEQFF	TGTGCCAGCAGCCAGCTACAGGTTTACAATGAGCAGTTCTTC
NA	TRBJ1-4	TRBV12-3/TRBV12-4	few	CASSRTDEKLFF	TGTGCCAGCAGTAGGACAGATGAAAAACTGTTTTTT
NA	TRBJ1-2	TRBV2	NA	CASSDAGAPYGYTF	TGTGCCAGCAGCGACGCAGGGGCCCCCTATGGCTACACCTTC
NA	TRBJ1-1	TRBV19	few	CASMGQGSAEAFF	TGTGCCAGTATGGGCCAGGGGTCCGCTGAAGCTTTCTTT
NA	TRBJ1-1	TRBV9	NA	CASSVVAGSFTEAFF	TGTGCCAGCAGCGTCGTTGCAGGGTCGTTCACTGAAGCTTTCTTT
NA	TRBJ2-1	TRBV7-9	once	CASSLTFDEQFF	TGTGCCAGCAGCTTAACTTTCGATGAGCAGTTCTTC
TRBD1	TRBJ1-4	TRBV5-5	NA	CASSLGAGQPNEKLFF	TGTGCCAGCAGCTTGGGGGCGGGACAGCCTAATGAAAAACTGTTTTTT
NA	TRBJ1-4	TRBV12-1	once	CASSFDTGLTNEKLFF	TGTGCCAGCAGCTTCGACACAGGGCTAACTAATGAAAAACTGTTTTTT
TRBD2	TRBJ2-3	TRBV20-1	NA	CSASPGLAVTDTQYF	TGCAGTGCTAGTCCGGGACTAGCGGTTACAGATACGCAGTATTTT
NA	TRBJ1-5	TRBV5-1	NA	CASLTSQHF	TGCGCCAGCCTAACGTCCCAGCATTTT
NA	TRBJ1-1	TRBV14	NA	CASSQVTSSNTEAFF	TGTGCCAGCAGCCAAGTGACAAGCTCGAACACTGAAGCTTTCTTT
TRBD1	TRBJ2-2	TRBV7-6	NA	CASSPGTGGNTGELFF	TGTGCCAGCAGCCCCGGGACAGGGGGTAACACCGGGGAGCTGTTTTTT
TRBD2	TRBJ2-1	TRBV7-2	NA	CASSLGGGGAYNEQFF	TGTGCCAGCAGCTTAGGCGGCGGGGGGGCCTACAATGAGCAGTTCTTC
NA	TRBJ1-5	TRBV19	few	CAGTGYHQPQHF	TGTGCCGGAACAGGGTACCATCAGCCCCAGCATTTT
NA	TRBJ2-1	TRBV2	NA	CASSEARAMNEQFF	TGTGCCAGCAGTGAAGCGCGGGCGATGAATGAGCAGTTCTTC
TRBD1	TRBJ1-5	TRBV5-8	NA	CASSLVSGGYGNQPQHF	TGTGCCAGCAGCTTGGTATCAGGGGGTTATGGCAATCAGCCCCAGCATTTT
NA	TRBJ1-4	TRBV2	NA	CASSRTDLNEKLFF	TGTGCCAGCAGTCGGACGGACTTGAATGAAAAACTGTTTTTT
TRBD1	TRBJ2-1	TRBV28	few	CASSKNRGYNEQFF	TGTGCCAGCAGTAAAAACAGGGGGTACAATGAGCAGTTCTTC
NA	TRBJ2-2	TRBV19	NA	CASSSFRGELFF	TGTGCCAGTAGTTCCTTTCGGGGGGAGCTGTTTTTT
TRBD2	TRBJ2-2	TRBV12-5	once	CASGSGLAGGPSGELFF	TGTGCTAGTGGATCGGGACTAGCGGGAGGGCCGTCTGGGGAGCTGTTTTTT
NA	TRBJ2-1	TRBV24-1	NA	CATSDPGTRQFF	TGTGCCACCAGTGACCCCGGGACTCGGCAGTTCTTC
TRBD2	TRBJ2-1	TRBV5-1	NA	CASSTGGRSSYNEQFF	TGTGCCAGCAGTACGGGGGGGCGAAGCTCCTACAATGAGCAGTTCTTC
NA	TRBJ1-2	TRBV18	once	CASSPRYRGERDYGYTF	TGTGCCAGCTCACCACGATACCGTGGGGAGCGCGACTATGGCTACACCTTC
NA	TRBJ1-1	TRBV27	NA	CASRGGLATEAFF	TGTGCCAGCAGAGGGGGTTTGGCCACTGAAGCTTTCTTT
TRBD1	TRBJ1-2	TRBV3-1/TRBV3-2	NA	CASSWGQGNKLFYGYTF	TGTGCCAGCAGCTGGGGACAGGGGAATAAGCTATTCTATGGCTACACCTTC
TRBD1	TRBJ2-2	TRBV5-1	NA	CASSWAGQGDTGELFF	TGCGCCAGCAGCTGGGCGGGACAGGGGGACACCGGGGAGCTGTTTTTT
NA	TRBJ1-1	TRBV18	NA	CASSPQGRGNTEAFF	TGTGCCAGCTCACCACAGGGAAGGGGGAACACTGAAGCTTTCTTT
TRBD1	TRBJ1-1	TRBV6-5	NA	CAISDRGKNTEAFF	TGTGCCATTTCGGACAGGGGTAAGAACACTGAAGCTTTCTTT
TRBD2	TRBJ2-1	TRBV29-1	NA	CSVEAGLAGYNEQFF	TGCAGCGTTGAAGCGGGGCTAGCGGGATACAATGAGCAGTTCTTC
TRBD2	TRBJ2-4	TRBV10-2	NA	CASSVATSGETKNIQYF	TGCGCCAGCAGTGTGGCGACTAGCGGGGAAACCAAAAACATTCAGTACTTC
NA	TRBJ1-4	TRBV24-1	NA	CATSDGALPEKLFF	TGTGCCACCAGTGATGGGGCATTGCCTGAAAAACTGTTTTTT
NA	TRBJ2-5	TRBV28	NA	CASSFTGFQETQYF	TGTGCCAGCAGCTTTACGGGATTTCAAGAGACCCAGTACTTC
NA	TRBJ1-2	TRBV9	many	CASSVMGTPNNYGYTF	TGTGCCAGCAGCGTAATGGGGACACCTAATAACTATGGCTACACCTTC
NA	TRBJ2-1	TRBV28	many	CASSFYAGNNEQFF	TGTGCCAGCAGTTTTTACGCTGGCAACAATGAGCAGTTCTTC
NA	TRBJ1-3	TRBV13	NA	CASSLTEGAGNTIYF	TGTGCCAGCAGCCTCACTGAGGGGGCTGGAAACACCATATATTTT
NA	TRBJ1-2	TRBV15	NA	CATSRVVGQGIGYTF	TGTGCCACCAGCAGAGTGGTGGGGCAAGGCATCGGCTACACCTTC